These 10 T cell receptor beta chains originate from one sample sequenced in a study of OX40 agonist ivuxolimab in advanced cancers. Assay used: immunoSEQ multiplex PCR; TCRdb lists only in-frame clones, some missing. The sample carries about 69,000 clones, approximately 90% recorded once. Sample: CD4+ or CD8+ T cells sorted from blood, taken in a trial of the OX40 agonist ivuxolimab. The receptors here all came from an adult with an advanced solid tumor such as melanoma, head and neck, liver or kidney cancer.

In its sample, this clone was seen once. The chain joins TRBV7-6 to TRBJ2-5, with TRBD2 matching 11 bases. This CDR3 has 14 amino acids. The germline V gene has CDR1 SGHVS and CDR2 FNYEAQ. V shed 6 bases and J 3 bases; nucleotides not matched to a gene: 3. The CDR3 loop is CASSLGLAEETQYF. CDR3 coding DNA: TGTGCCAGCAGTTTGGGACTAGCGGAAGAGACCCAGTACTTC.

The chain links TRBV27 to TRBJ2-3; D call uncertain. The CDR3 is 15 amino acids. Trimming took 0 bases from V and 0 from J, leaving 7 bases between them. Germline CDR1 is MNHEY and CDR2 is SMNVEV (reference sequence). CDR3 bases: TGTGCCAGCAGTTTATCCTCCTATAGCACAGATACGCAGTATTTT. This encodes CASSLSSYSTDTQYF.

This sequence joins TRBV7-3 and TRBJ1-5; D gene uncertain. The CDR3 is made up of 13 amino acids. Trimming took off 3 bases at V and 4 bases at J, with 7 bases between the two ends. Germline CDR1 and CDR2: SGHTA and FQGTGA. The CDR3 is CASSFEPNQPQHF. The CDR3 DNA sequence: TGTGCCAGCAGCTTCGAGCCGAATCAGCCCCAGCATTTT.

The chain combines TRBV15 with TRBJ2-3; no clear D. The germline V gene encodes CDR1 LNHNV and CDR2 YYDKDF (reference sequence). CDR3 length: 16 residues. V was cut by 1 base and J by 0 bases, with 11 bases left in between. CDR3 bases: TGTGCCACCAGCAGAGTCAGAGGCCAAAGCACAGATACGCAGTATTTT. This encodes CATSRVRGQSTDTQYF. The full variable domain, in which reference TRBV15 and TRBJ2-3 provide the parts outside the CDR3, is DAMVIQNPRYQVTQFGKPVTLSCSQTLNHNVMYWYQQKSSQAPKLLFHYYDKDFNNEADTPDNFQSRRPNTSFCFLDIRSPGLGDTAMYLCATSRVRGQSTDTQYFGPGTRLTVL.

The J gene is TRBJ2-5, the V gene TRBV6-1; TRBD2 matches at 8 bases. With 2 bases clipped from V and 4 bases from J, the junction kept 6 bases outside the gene matches. Looked up from germline, CDR1 is MNHNS and CDR2 is SASEGT. The CDR3 is 15 amino acids. The CDR3 loop is CASSERWAGGETQYF. CDR3 bases: TGTGCCAGCAGTGAACGGTGGGCGGGAGGAGAGACCCAGTACTTC.

The chain joins TRBV6-1 to TRBJ1-2, with a possible D match to TRBD1 (5 bases). V dropped 4 bases and J dropped 4 bases, with 13 bases sitting between them. Germline loops: CDR1 MNHNS, CDR2 SASEGT. The CDR3 is 14 amino acids. This CDR3 is CASSAEGSTYGYTF. The CDR3, as DNA: TGTGCCAGCAGTGCGGAGGGGAGTACCTATGGCTACACCTTC.

This clone was observed once. The rearrangement joins TRBV7-7 to TRBJ2-3; maybe TRBD1 (6 bases). The germline V gene has CDR1 SSHAT and CDR2 FNYEAQ (reference sequence). This CDR3 comprises 15 residues. The V end was cut by 6 bases, the J end by 2 bases, with 15 bases between. The CDR3 loop reads CASSQGSQNTDTQYF. CDR3 DNA sequence: TGTGCCAGCAGTCAGGGGAGTCAAAACACAGATACGCAGTATTTT. The full variable domain, with the rest looked up from reference TRBV7-7 and TRBJ2-3, is GAGVSQSPRYKVTKRGQDVTLRCDPISSHATLYWYQQALGQGPEFLTYFNYEAQPDKSGLPSDRFSAERPEGSISTLTIQRTEQRDSAMYRCASSQGSQNTDTQYFGPGTRLTVL.

This clone has just a few counts. V gene TRBV9 combines with J gene TRBJ1-2, with D tentatively TRBD1 (6 bases). The CDR3 consists of 13 residues. CDR1 is SGDLS, CDR2 YYNGEE, per germline. V gave up 0 bases and J gave up 8 bases, with 11 bases separating them. CDR3 nucleotides: TGTGCCAGCAGCGTAGTACAGGGACACGGCTACACCTTC. It encodes CASSVVQGHGYTF.

The chain combines TRBV5-4 with TRBJ2-1, with D uncertain. V lost 3 bases and J lost 5, with 12 bases in between. Germline CDR1 SGHNT, CDR2 YYREEE (reference sequence). The CDR3 is 14 amino acids. CDR3 nucleotides: TGTGCCAGCAGCTCCCGGACGGAAGACAATGAGCAGTTCTTC. It translates to CASSSRTEDNEQFF.

This chain connects TRBV30 to TRBJ1-5; D might be TRBD1 (6 bases). Germline V CDR1 and CDR2: GTSNPN, SVGIG (reference sequence). V gave up 4 bases and J gave up 3 bases, with 10 bases separating them. The length of the CDR3 is 13 residues. The CDR3 sequence: CAWTGGPNQPQHF. The CDR3 DNA reads TGTGCCTGGACGGGGGGGCCCAATCAGCCCCAGCATTTT.